A single T cell receptor (beta chain) is shown here with its context. What it binds is unknown. Naive CD8 cells comprised CD45RO-negative, CCR7-positively selected cells, excluding terminally differentiated effector memory CD45RA+ cells. Libraries were prepared by immunoSEQ multiplex PCR; TCRdb keeps only in-frame clonotypes and omits some of them. The sample contains millions of clones, 90% to 95% of which appear only once. This CDR3 region has 13 residues. V was trimmed by 0 bases and J by 2 bases, leaving 2 bases between them. Germline values: CDR1 MNHEY, CDR2 SVGAGI. The data stem from a study of shared clonotypes between healthy human individuals. Findings of the study overall: Roughly 5% of naive CD4 clonotypes were common to a few donors.

This chain joins TRBV6-5 and TRBJ1-3; D is undetermined. The source material was naive CD8+ T cells from PBMCs. The receptor comes from a man aged 18 to 30 in good health. Some clones in this sample may be carry-over from other donors' samples. The CDR3: CASSYSPGNTIYF. The DNA for the CDR3 is TGTGCCAGCAGTTACTCGCCTGGAAACACCATATATTTT.